The rows below give T cell receptor beta chains drawn from one sample of a study of control samples from healthy donors and cancer patients. TCRdb's table, derived via immunoSEQ multiplex PCR, lists solely in-frame clones and lacks some. This table holds around 110,000 clones, 85% to 95% found once. The sequenced sample consisted of blood. The origin of the receptors is a man younger than 45 in good health. CDR3s include the opening cysteine and the closing phenylalanine or tryptophan. D genes are given only for firm matches.

d_call: NA; v_call: TRBV9; j_call: TRBJ1-2; cdr3_aa: CASSDRVNGYTF; cdr3_nt: TGTGCCAGCAGCGACAGGGTAAATGGCTACACCTTC
d_call: TRBD1; v_call: TRBV7-3; j_call: TRBJ2-5; cdr3_aa: CASSDQGQGGTQYF; cdr3_nt: TGTGCCAGCAGCGATCAAGGACAGGGGGGGACCCAGTACTTC
d_call: NA; v_call: TRBV6-5; j_call: TRBJ2-6; cdr3_aa: CASSPISGANVLTF; cdr3_nt: TGTGCCAGCAGTCCTATCTCTGGGGCCAACGTCCTGACTTTC
d_call: NA; v_call: TRBV6-5; j_call: TRBJ2-5; cdr3_aa: CASSYSGVGPGETQYF; cdr3_nt: TGTGCCAGCAGTTACTCGGGAGTGGGGCCGGGGGAGACCCAGTACTTC
d_call: NA; v_call: TRBV3-1/TRBV3-2; j_call: TRBJ1-1; cdr3_aa: CASSKSYGTRAFF; cdr3_nt: TGTGCCAGCAGCAAGTCGTACGGGACGCGAGCTTTCTTT
d_call: NA; v_call: TRBV7-9; j_call: TRBJ2-7; cdr3_aa: CASSFYGTASSYEQYF; cdr3_nt: TGTGCCAGCAGCTTTTATGGGACGGCGAGCTCCTACGAGCAGTACTTC
d_call: TRBD1; v_call: TRBV5-6; j_call: TRBJ2-7; cdr3_aa: CASSPDRGPSYEQYF; cdr3_nt: TGTGCCAGCAGTCCAGACAGGGGCCCCTCCTACGAGCAGTACTTC
d_call: TRBD2; v_call: TRBV2; j_call: TRBJ2-5; cdr3_aa: CASSFSGGQETQYF; cdr3_nt: TGTGCCAGCAGTTTTAGCGGGGGGCAAGAGACCCAGTACTTC
d_call: NA; v_call: TRBV7-9; j_call: TRBJ2-1; cdr3_aa: CASSLAFGREDEQFF; cdr3_nt: TGTGCCAGCAGTTTGGCCTTCGGCAGGGAGGATGAGCAGTTCTTC
d_call: TRBD1; v_call: TRBV19; j_call: TRBJ1-4; cdr3_aa: CASSPNRGEKLFF; cdr3_nt: TGTGCCAGTAGCCCCAACAGGGGTGAAAAACTGTTTTTT
d_call: TRBD1; v_call: TRBV6-5; j_call: TRBJ1-1; cdr3_aa: CASSYASGGAFF; cdr3_nt: TGTGCCAGCAGTTACGCATCAGGGGGAGCTTTCTTT
d_call: TRBD1; v_call: TRBV19; j_call: TRBJ2-2; cdr3_aa: CASSIKAGGGGGELFF; cdr3_nt: TGTGCCAGTAGTATTAAGGCAGGGGGCGGTGGCGGGGAGCTGTTTTTT
d_call: NA; v_call: TRBV4-1; j_call: TRBJ1-2; cdr3_aa: CASSQDAGFNYGYTF; cdr3_nt: TGCGCCAGCAGCCAAGACGCAGGGTTTAACTATGGCTACACCTTC